Listed here is a single T cell receptor (beta chain). Assay used: immunoSEQ multiplex PCR; TCRdb lists only in-frame clones, some missing. The table records roughly 260,000 clones, about nine tenths of them present only once. The data stem from a study of blood T cell repertoires in COVID-19. On the study more broadly: Sites in the United States, Italy and Spain provided acute and convalescent COVID-19 samples. PBMCs, B-cell-depleted T cells, or T cells were the source of the cDNA or gDNA that made up the material.

Grouping used clinical history reported by participants in a survey and questionnaire. Sequenced sample: PBMCs or T cells enriched from blood (not recorded which). The TCR comes from a woman younger than 45 with acute COVID-19.

CDR3: CASGPVHQGRDEQYF. CDR3 sequence (DNA): TGTGCCAGCGGGCCCGTTCATCAGGGTCGCGACGAGCAGTACTTC. V gene TRBV28 combines with J gene TRBJ2-7; a possible D gene is TRBD1 (5 bases). The germline V gene has CDR1 MDHEN and CDR2 SYDVKM. Trimming pared 8 bases from V and 5 bases from J, leaving 22 bases between. CDR3 length: 15 amino acids.